These 10 T cell receptor beta chains were sequenced from one sample in a study of tumor-infiltrating lymphocytes in primary liver carcinoma. Starting from approximately 470 ng of total RNA, TCR beta cDNA was produced with a primer in the constant region. Three rounds of nested multiplex PCR with slightly modified ARM-PCR produced TCR beta libraries. Running around 9 cycles apiece, the first two PCR rounds relied on TRBV1-TRBV30 forward primers together with a C-beta reverse primer. TCRdb processed the multiplex PCR reads anew with MiXCR; each CDR3 protein has one entry. Of some 94,000 distinct CDR3 sequences in the sample, over 55% were seen once. Co-extraction of both nucleic acids (RNA and DNA) used roughly 18-32 mg of unsorted bulk tissue. Input material: liver tumor tissue from sampling region 5. Subset here: tumor region T5, tumor centre. The receptors here all came from a woman aged 55-70 years with primary liver carcinoma and hepatitis B virus infection.

As for this clonotype: This may be a read error, as it is one base from a much larger clone. The CDR3 sequence is CASTLAGALGGQYF. CDR3 in DNA: TGTGCCAGCACTTTAGCGGGAGCCCTCGGGGGGCAGTACTTC. The chain has TRBV28 and TRBJ2-7; 9 nucleotides match TRBD2. Germline loops: CDR1 MDHEN, CDR2 SYDVKM. The CDR3 contains 14 residues.

This chain connects TRBV20-1 to TRBJ2-3; D unresolved. The germline CDR1 and CDR2 sequences are DFQATT and SNEGSKA (reference sequence). V lost 3 bases, J lost 0 bases, and 10 bases lay in between. This CDR3 comprises 14 residues. CDR3 in amino acids: CSASESSSTDTQYF. Here the CDR3 DNA reads TGCAGTGCTAGTGAATCTTCTAGCACAGATACGCAGTATTTT.

The J gene is TRBJ2-5, the V gene TRBV5-1; D tentatively fits TRBD1 or TRBD2 (5 bases each). V was shortened by 1 base and J by 3 bases, with 13 bases between the two germline ends. The CDR3 loop spans 15 amino acids. Germline lookup yields CDR1 SGHRS and CDR2 YFSETQ. CDR3 coding DNA: TGCGCCAGCAGCTTGTCGGGGCCTGGGGAAGAGACCCAGTACTTC. Translation: CASSLSGPGEETQYF.

With regard to this clonotype: Germline and junction disagree at one end, which may indicate a read error. This rearrangement joins TRBV11-1 to TRBJ1-1, with 8 bases identical to TRBD1. Germline CDR1 SGHAT, CDR2 FQDESV (reference sequence). The CDR3 has 16 residues. CDR3 in amino acids: CDSSFDLGQVNIKAFF. The CDR3 bases are TGTGACAGCAGCTTCGACCTGGGACAGGTGAACATTAAAGCTTTCTTT.

Comment on this clonotype: One junction end disagrees with the germline gene, perhaps due to a read error. The chain couples TRBV11-2 to TRBJ1-1; D not resolved. The CDR3 is 20 amino acids. Germline V gene lookup returns CDR1 SGHAT and CDR2 FQNNGV. This chain's CDR3 is CPSSPHQHGYLRFWRYEAFF. The CDR3 nucleotides are TGTCCCAGCAGCCCACATCAGCACGGATACCTTCGCTTTTGGCGCTATGAAGCTTTCTTT.

Details on this clonotype: A much bigger clone sits one base away, suggesting this may be a read error. V usage is TRBV28 and J usage is TRBJ2-3, with a possible D match to TRBD2 (6 bases). Germline loops: CDR1 MDHEN, CDR2 SYDVKM. V was pared by 3 bases and J by 3 bases, with 13 bases between. This CDR3 spans 15 amino acids. The CDR3 bases are TGTGCCAGCAGTTTTGGGGGGTTCAGAACAGATACGCAGTATTTT. Protein: CASSFGGFRTDTQYF.

Notes on this clonotype: A much larger clone sits a single nucleotide away, making a read error possible. The V gene is TRBV29-1, the J gene TRBJ2-6; D is perhaps TRBD1 (5 bases). Germline V gene sequence: CDR1 SQVTM, CDR2 ANQGSEA. The CDR3 totals 14 residues. Here the CDR3 DNA reads TGCGGCGTTGCCCCTCTCTCTGGGGCCAACGCCCTGACTTTC. Translating it yields CGVAPLSGANALTF. The variable domain in full, with the rest retrieved from reference TRBV29-1 and TRBJ2-6, is SAVISQKPSRDICQRGTSLTIQCQVDSQVTMMFWYRQQPGQSLTLIATANQGSEATYESGFVIDKFPISRPNLTFSTLTVSNMSPEDSSIYLCGVAPLSGANALTFGAGSRLTVL.

The rearrangement links TRBV11-1 to TRBJ1-2; D is ambiguous. The germline gives CDR1 SGHAT, CDR2 FQDESV (reference sequence). The V end lost 5 bases, the J end lost 8 bases, and 12 bases lay between the germline ends. The CDR3 is 12 residues long. CDR3 sequence (DNA): TGTGCCAGCAGCCAGGTACGTCGAGGCTACACCTTC. The encoded protein is CASSQVRRGYTF.

Ten or more counts support this clonotype. The chain is built from TRBV10-3 and TRBJ2-7, with D maybe TRBD2 (6 bases). Trimming removed 3 bases at V and 5 bases at J, with 11 bases between. The CDR3 length is 13 residues. In germline, CDR1 is ENHRY, CDR2 SYGVKD. The CDR3 DNA follows: TGTGCCATCAGTGAACGCAGGGAGGACGAGCAGTACTTC. It encodes CAISERREDEQYF.

With respect to this clonotype: The junction shows a germline mismatch at one end, possibly a read error. The J gene is TRBJ2-7, the V gene TRBV6-1; tentatively, D is TRBD1 (6 bases). The germline CDR1 and CDR2 sequences are MNHNS and SASEGT. CDR3 length: 15 amino acids. CDR3 amino acids: CAGSAPDRASYEKYF. CDR3 DNA sequence: TGTGCCGGCAGTGCTCCGGACAGAGCCTCCTACGAGAAGTACTTC.